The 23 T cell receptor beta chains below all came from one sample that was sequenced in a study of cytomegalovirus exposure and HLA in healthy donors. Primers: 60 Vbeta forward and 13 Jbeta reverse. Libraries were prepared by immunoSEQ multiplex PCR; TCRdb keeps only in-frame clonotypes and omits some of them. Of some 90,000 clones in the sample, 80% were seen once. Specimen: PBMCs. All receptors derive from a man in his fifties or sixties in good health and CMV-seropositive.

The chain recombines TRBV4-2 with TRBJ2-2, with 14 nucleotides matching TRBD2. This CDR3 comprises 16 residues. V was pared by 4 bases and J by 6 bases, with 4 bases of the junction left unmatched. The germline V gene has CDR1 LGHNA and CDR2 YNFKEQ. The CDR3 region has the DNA TGTGCCAGCAGCCCGGGGACTAGCGGGAGTCCCGGGGAGCTGTTTTTT. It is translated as CASSPGTSGSPGELFF.

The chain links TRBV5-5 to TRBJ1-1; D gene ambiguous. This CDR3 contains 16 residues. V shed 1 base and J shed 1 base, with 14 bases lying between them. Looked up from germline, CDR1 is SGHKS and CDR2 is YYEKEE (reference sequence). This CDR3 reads CASSLLPNLPNTEAFF. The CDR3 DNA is TGTGCCAGCAGCTTGTTGCCGAACTTACCGAACACTGAAGCTTTCTTT. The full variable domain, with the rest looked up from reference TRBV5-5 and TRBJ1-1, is DAGVTQSPTHLIKTRGQQVTLRCSPISGHKSVSWYQQVLGQGPQFIFQYYEKEERGRGNFPDRFSARQFPNYSSELNVNALLLGDSALYLCASSLLPNLPNTEAFFGQGTRLTVV.

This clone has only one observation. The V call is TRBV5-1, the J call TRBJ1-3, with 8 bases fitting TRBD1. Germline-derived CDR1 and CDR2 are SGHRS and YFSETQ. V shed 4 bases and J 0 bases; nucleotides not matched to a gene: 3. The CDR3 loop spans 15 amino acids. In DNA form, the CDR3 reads TGCGCCAGCAGCGTTACAGGGGGCTCTGGAAACACCATATATTTT. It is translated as CASSVTGGSGNTIYF.

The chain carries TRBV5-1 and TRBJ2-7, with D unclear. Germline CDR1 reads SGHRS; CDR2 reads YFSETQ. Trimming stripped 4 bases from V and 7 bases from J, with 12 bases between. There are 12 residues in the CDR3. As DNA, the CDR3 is TGCGCCAGCAGCACCGGTAACTCGGAGCAGTACTTC. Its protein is CASSTGNSEQYF.

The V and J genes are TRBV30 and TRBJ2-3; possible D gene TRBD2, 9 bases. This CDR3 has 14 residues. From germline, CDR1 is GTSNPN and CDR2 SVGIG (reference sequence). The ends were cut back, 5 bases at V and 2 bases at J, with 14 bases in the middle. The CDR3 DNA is TGTGCCTGGGACAGGGGACTAGCCACAGATACGCAGTATTTT. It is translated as CAWDRGLATDTQYF. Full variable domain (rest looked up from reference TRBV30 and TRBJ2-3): SQTIHQWPATLVQPVGSPLSLECTVEGTSNPNLYWYRQAAGRGLQLLFYSVGIGQISSEVPQNLSASRPQDRQFILSSKKLLLSDSGFYLCAWDRGLATDTQYFGPGTRLTVL.

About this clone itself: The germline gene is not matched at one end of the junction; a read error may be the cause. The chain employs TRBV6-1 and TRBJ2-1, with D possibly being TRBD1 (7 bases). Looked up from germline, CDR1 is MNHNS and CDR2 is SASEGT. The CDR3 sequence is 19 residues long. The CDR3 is CASSEDLYGGQTFRNEQFF. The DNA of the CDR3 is TGTGCCAGCAGCGAAGACCTTTACGGGGGACAGACCTTTCGGAATGAGCAGTTCTTC.

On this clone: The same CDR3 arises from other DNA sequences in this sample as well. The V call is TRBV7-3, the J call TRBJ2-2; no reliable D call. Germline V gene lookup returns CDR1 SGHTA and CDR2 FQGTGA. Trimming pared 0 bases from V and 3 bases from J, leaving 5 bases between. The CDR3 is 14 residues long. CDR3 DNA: TGTGCCAGCAGCTTAACACGGGACACCGGGGAGCTGTTTTTT. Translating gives CASSLTRDTGELFF.

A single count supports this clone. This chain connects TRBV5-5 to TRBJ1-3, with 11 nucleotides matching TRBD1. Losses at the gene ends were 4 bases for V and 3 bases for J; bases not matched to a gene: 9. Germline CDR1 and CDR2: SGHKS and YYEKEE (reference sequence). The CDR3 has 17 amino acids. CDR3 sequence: CASSDGQGAPIGNTIYF. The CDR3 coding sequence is TGTGCCAGCAGCGACGGACAGGGGGCGCCTATTGGAAACACCATATATTTT.

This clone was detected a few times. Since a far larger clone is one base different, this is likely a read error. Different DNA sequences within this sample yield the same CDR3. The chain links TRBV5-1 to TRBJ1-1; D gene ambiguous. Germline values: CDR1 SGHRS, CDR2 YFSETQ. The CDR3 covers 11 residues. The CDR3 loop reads CASSLNGVAFF. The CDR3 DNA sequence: TGTGCCAGCAGCTTGAACGGAGTAGCTTTCTTT.

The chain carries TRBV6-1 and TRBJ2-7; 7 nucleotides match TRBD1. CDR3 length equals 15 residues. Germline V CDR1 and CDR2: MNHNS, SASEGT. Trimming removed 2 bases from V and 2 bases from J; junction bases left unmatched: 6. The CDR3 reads CASSEFGTAAYEQYF. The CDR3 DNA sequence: TGTGCCAGCAGTGAATTTGGGACAGCAGCCTACGAGCAGTACTTC.

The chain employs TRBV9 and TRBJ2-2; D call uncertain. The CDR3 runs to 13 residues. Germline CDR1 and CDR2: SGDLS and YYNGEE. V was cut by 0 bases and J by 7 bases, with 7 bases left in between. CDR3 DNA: TGTGCCAGCAGCGTAGACGGTGTCGGGGAGCTGTTTTTT. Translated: CASSVDGVGELFF.

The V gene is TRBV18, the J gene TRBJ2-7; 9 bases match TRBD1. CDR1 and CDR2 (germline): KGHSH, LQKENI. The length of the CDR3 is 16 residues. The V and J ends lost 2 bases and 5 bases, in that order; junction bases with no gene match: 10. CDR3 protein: CASSPTPGQGPNEQYF. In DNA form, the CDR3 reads TGTGCCAGCTCACCAACGCCGGGACAGGGTCCCAACGAGCAGTACTTC.

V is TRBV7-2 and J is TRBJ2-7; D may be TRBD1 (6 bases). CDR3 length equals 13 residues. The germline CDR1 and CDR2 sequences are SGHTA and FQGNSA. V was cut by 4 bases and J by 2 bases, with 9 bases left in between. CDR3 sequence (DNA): TGTGCCAGCAGCTGGACAGTAACCTACGAGCAGTACTTC. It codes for CASSWTVTYEQYF.

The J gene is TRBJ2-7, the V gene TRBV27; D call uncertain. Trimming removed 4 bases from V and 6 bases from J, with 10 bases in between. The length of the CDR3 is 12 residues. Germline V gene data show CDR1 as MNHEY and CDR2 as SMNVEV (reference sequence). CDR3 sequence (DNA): TGTGCCAGCAGTTCCCTTTACGGCGAGCAGTACTTC. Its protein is CASSSLYGEQYF.

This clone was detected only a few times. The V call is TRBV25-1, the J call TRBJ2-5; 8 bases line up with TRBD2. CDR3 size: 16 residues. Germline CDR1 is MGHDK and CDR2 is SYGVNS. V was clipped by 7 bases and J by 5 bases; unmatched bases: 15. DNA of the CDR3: TGTGCCAGCAAAACCGCTTTTGGCGGGAGGAGGGAGACCCAGTACTTC. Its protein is CASKTAFGGRRETQYF. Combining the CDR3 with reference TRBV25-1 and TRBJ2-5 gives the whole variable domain EADIYQTPRYLVIGTGKKITLECSQTMGHDKMYWYQQDPGMELHLIHYSYGVNSTEKGDLSSESTVSRIRTEHFPLTLESARPSHTSQYLCASKTAFGGRRETQYFGPGTRLLVL.

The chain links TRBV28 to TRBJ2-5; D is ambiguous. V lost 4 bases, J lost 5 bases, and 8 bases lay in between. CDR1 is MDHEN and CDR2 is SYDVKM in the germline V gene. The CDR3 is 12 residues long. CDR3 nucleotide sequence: TGTGCCAGCAGTTCCACAGCCGAGACCCAGTACTTC. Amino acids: CASSSTAETQYF.

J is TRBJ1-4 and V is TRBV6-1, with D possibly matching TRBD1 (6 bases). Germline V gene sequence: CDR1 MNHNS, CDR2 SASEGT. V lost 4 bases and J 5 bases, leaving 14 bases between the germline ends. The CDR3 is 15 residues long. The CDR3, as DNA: TGTGCCAGCAGTGGGACAGCTGGTTCAAATGAAAAACTGTTTTTT. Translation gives CASSGTAGSNEKLFF.

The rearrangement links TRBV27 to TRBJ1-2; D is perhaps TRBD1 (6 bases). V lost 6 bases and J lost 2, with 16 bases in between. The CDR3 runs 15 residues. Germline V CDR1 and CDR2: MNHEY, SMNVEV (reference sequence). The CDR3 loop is CASRPAFGQNYGYTF. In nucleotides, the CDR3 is TGTGCCAGCAGACCAGCCTTCGGACAGAACTATGGCTACACCTTC.

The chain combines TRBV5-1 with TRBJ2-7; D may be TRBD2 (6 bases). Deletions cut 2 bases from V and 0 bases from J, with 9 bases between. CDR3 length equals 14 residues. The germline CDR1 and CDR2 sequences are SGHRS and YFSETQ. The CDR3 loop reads CASSLRLGSYEQYF. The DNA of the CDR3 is TGCGCCAGCAGCTTAAGACTAGGCTCCTACGAGCAGTACTTC.

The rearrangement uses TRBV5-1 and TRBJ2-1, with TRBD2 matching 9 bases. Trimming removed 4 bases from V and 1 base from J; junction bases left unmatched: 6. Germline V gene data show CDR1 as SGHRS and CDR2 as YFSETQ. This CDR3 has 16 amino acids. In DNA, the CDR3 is TGCGCCAGCAGCGTCGGGACTAGCTGGTCCTACAATGAGCAGTTCTTC. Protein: CASSVGTSWSYNEQFF.

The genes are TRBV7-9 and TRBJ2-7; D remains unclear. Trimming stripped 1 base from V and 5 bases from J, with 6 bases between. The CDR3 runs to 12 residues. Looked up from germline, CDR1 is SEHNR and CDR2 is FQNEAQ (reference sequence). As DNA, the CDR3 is TGTGCCAGCAGCTTAGGTCTCGACGAGCAGTACTTC. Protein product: CASSLGLDEQYF. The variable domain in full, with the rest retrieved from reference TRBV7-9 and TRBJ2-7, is DTGVSQNPRHKITKRGQNVTFRCDPISEHNRLYWYRQTLGQGPEFLTYFQNEAQLEKSRLLSDRFSAERPKGSFSTLEIQRTEQGDSAMYLCASSLGLDEQYFGPGTRLTVT.

This CDR3 is CASSFFLASGTSTDTQYF. As DNA, the CDR3 is TGTGCCAGCAGTTTTTTCCTCGCTAGCGGGACTTCCACAGATACGCAGTATTTT. The chain recombines TRBV2 with TRBJ2-3; the match to TRBD2 covers 9 bases. CDR1 and CDR2 (germline): SNHLY, FYNNEI. V trimming: 5 bases; J trimming: 2 bases; junction bases outside the gene matches: 14. The CDR3 is 18 residues long.

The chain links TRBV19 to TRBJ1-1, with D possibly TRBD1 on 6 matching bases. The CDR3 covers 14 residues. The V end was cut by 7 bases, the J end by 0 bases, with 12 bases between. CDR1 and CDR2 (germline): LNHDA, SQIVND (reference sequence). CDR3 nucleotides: TGTGCCAGTAAGACACAGGGCCTGAACACTGAAGCTTTCTTT. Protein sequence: CASKTQGLNTEAFF.